This TCR beta chain was captured by sequencing in a study of cytomegalovirus exposure and HLA in healthy donors. The V and J ends lost 4 bases and 0 bases, in that order; junction bases with no gene match: 7. The germline CDR1 and CDR2 sequences are SGHRS and YFSETQ. This CDR3 has 15 amino acids. Of note for this clone: The target antigen is unknown.

The PCR had 60 Vbeta and 13 Jbeta primers. The method was immunoSEQ multiplex PCR; TCRdb's version includes in-frame clones alone and lacks a portion of them. Its table records roughly 39,000 clones. Study-level findings and limits: The study flagged 150 to 200 TCR beta chains as cytomegalovirus-associated. Earlier results showed most TCR beta V segments being productive about 87% or about 30% of the time. Another analysis was done later, and it associated 15,000 or so TCR beta sequences with HLA alleles at 0.05 false discovery rate.

J is TRBJ2-7 and V is TRBV5-1; 7 bases are shared with TRBD1. The sequenced sample consisted of PBMCs. The receptor's source is a man aged 25 to 40 in good health and CMV-seronegative. The CDR3 sequence: CASSMGTARSYEQYF. CDR3 nucleotide sequence: TGCGCCAGCAGCATGGGGACAGCCCGCTCCTACGAGCAGTACTTC.